The 24 T cell receptor beta chains listed next were all sequenced from one sample in a study of T cell changes during pregnancy in multiple sclerosis (dated by TCRdb to between 2018 and 2021). The method was the immunoSEQ multiplex PCR assay. The table comes from immuneACCESS by way of TCRdb, which keeps in-frame sequences with V and J called. Part of the clones is missing from these tables; in studies checked, under half for an unresolved V gene and the rest for unknown reasons. Across this sample there are 30,000 or so clones, with roughly 87% seen only once. About 10% of the sample is held by the ten biggest clonotypes. The sequencing used CD8+ T cells from peripheral blood mononuclear cells, collected in the second trimester of pregnancy. The receptor source for this set is a female donor with multiple sclerosis, enrolled in a pregnancy study.

V usage is TRBV7-9 and J usage is TRBJ1-2, with D possibly being TRBD1 (5 bases). The length of the CDR3 is 15 residues. The V end was cut by 5 bases, the J end by 4 bases, with 17 bases between. Germline assignment: CDR1 SEHNR and CDR2 FQNEAQ (reference sequence). CDR3 bases: TGTGCCAGCAGCCCGGGACTCTCGCAAATCTATGGCTACACCTTC. Amino acids: CASSPGLSQIYGYTF.

This clone was seen a few times. The chain joins TRBV27 to TRBJ1-2; 8 bases fit TRBD1. V trimming: 6 bases; J trimming: 8 bases; junction bases outside the gene matches: 5. The CDR3 is made up of 12 amino acids. Per germline, CDR1 MNHEY and CDR2 SMNVEV (reference sequence). CDR3 sequence reads: CASRTGAHGYTF. CDR3 DNA sequence: TGTGCCAGCAGGACAGGGGCGCACGGCTACACCTTC.

The chain uses TRBV4-1 and TRBJ1-1, with 9 nucleotides matching TRBD1. V was pared by 4 bases and J by 5 bases, with 8 bases of the junction left unmatched. This CDR3 is built from 15 residues. Germline CDR1 is MGHRA and CDR2 is YSYEKL. CDR3 nucleotide sequence: TGCGCCAGCAGCCCATTTGGGACAGGGATTACTGAAGCTTTCTTT. Translation gives CASSPFGTGITEAFF.

V is TRBV9 and J is TRBJ2-1, with TRBD2 matching over 9 bases. The CDR3 runs 16 residues. CDR1 is SGDLS, CDR2 YYNGEE, per germline. J was trimmed by 10 bases and V by 4 bases; bases with no gene match: 15. Written as DNA, the CDR3 is TGTGCCAGCAGCTCTCCCCTCGGCGGGGGGGCCCAGGAGCAGTTCTTC. Translating it yields CASSSPLGGGAQEQFF.

Worth noting for this clone: A much larger clone is a single base away; this may be a read error. The chain uses TRBV5-1 and TRBJ2-7; no reliable D call. Trimming took off 4 bases at V and 3 bases at J, with 5 bases between the two ends. This CDR3 contains 11 residues. Germline CDR1 reads SGHRS; CDR2 reads YFSETQ. The CDR3 is CASSRGYEQYF. The DNA for the CDR3 is TGCGCCAGCAGCCGCGGCTACGAGCAGTACTTC. The full variable domain, completed using reference TRBV5-1 and TRBJ2-7, is KAGVTQTPRYLIKTRGQQVTLSCSPISGHRSVSWYQQTPGQGLQFLFEYFSETQRNKGNFPGRFSGRQFSNSRSEMNVSTLELGDSALYLCASSRGYEQYFGPGTRLTVT.

The gene calls are TRBV6-1 and TRBJ2-3, with 9 bases identical to TRBD2. The CDR3 spans 15 residues. Germline assignment: CDR1 MNHNS and CDR2 SASEGT. V was clipped by 8 bases and J by 3 bases; unmatched bases: 9. CDR3 in amino acids: CASYGSGGATDTQYF. CDR3 DNA sequence: TGTGCCAGCTACGGTAGCGGGGGCGCGACAGATACGCAGTATTTT.

The chain carries TRBV28 and TRBJ1-2; 12 bases fit TRBD1. With V trimmed by 6 bases and J by 8 bases, 7 bases remained unmatched. The CDR3 loop spans 14 amino acids. Germline lookup yields CDR1 MDHEN and CDR2 SYDVKM. CDR3 DNA sequence: TGTGCCAGCAGCTTGGGACAGGGGGCTGTGGGCTACACCTTC. Its translation: CASSLGQGAVGYTF.

V and J are TRBV7-9 and TRBJ2-1; D is ambiguous. Germline V gene data show CDR1 as SEHNR and CDR2 as FQNEAQ (reference sequence). The CDR3 extends over 11 amino acids. V was cut by 2 bases and J by 9 bases, with 5 bases left in between. The CDR3 spells CASSLTTEQFF. In DNA form, the CDR3 reads TGTGCCAGCAGCTTAACTACTGAGCAGTTCTTC.

The V and J genes are TRBV7-6 and TRBJ2-7; 8 bases are a match to TRBD1. J was trimmed by 3 bases and V by 2 bases; bases with no gene match: 3. Germline CDR1 is SGHVS and CDR2 is FNYEAQ. The CDR3 sequence is 14 residues long. The CDR3 sequence: CASSLRDRSYEQYF. The CDR3 DNA is TGTGCCAGCAGCTTACGGGACAGGAGCTACGAGCAGTACTTC.

The V gene is TRBV6-5, the J gene TRBJ2-7, with 7 bases that match TRBD1. The germline V gene has CDR1 MNHEY and CDR2 SVGAGI. The CDR3 length is 14 residues. The J segment lost 4 bases and the V segment lost 6 bases, leaving 9 bases of the junction unmatched. The DNA for the CDR3 is TGTGCCAGCAGAGGACAGGACCCTACATACGAGCAGTACTTC. The encoded protein is CASRGQDPTYEQYF.

V and J are TRBV5-4 and TRBJ1-1; 9 bases line up with TRBD1. The CDR3 length is 13 residues. The ends lost 5 bases at V and 5 bases at J; junction bases unmatched: 4. Germline CDR1 and CDR2: SGHNT and YYREEE (reference sequence). The CDR3 region is CASRGTGITEAFF. The DNA of the CDR3 is TGTGCCAGCAGGGGGACAGGGATAACTGAAGCTTTCTTT.

This chain joins TRBV5-6 and TRBJ2-7, with 7 nucleotides matching TRBD2. Germline lookup yields CDR1 SGHDT and CDR2 YYEEEE. V dropped 10 bases and J dropped 6; count of bases not matched to a gene: 13. The CDR3 length is 13 residues. CDR3 coding DNA: TGTGCCGGGGGGGAGGGCACGGGGGGCGAGCAGTACTTC. Its protein product is CAGGEGTGGEQYF. Combining the CDR3 with reference TRBV5-6 and TRBJ2-7 gives the whole variable domain DAGVTQSPTHLIKTRGQQVTLRCSPKSGHDTVSWYQQALGQGPQFIFQYYEEEERQRGNFPDRFSGHQFPNYSSELNVNALLLGDSALYLCAGGEGTGGEQYFGPGTRLTVT.

This clone is a singleton in its sample. This chain connects TRBV10-3 to TRBJ1-1, with D possibly being TRBD1 (5 bases). Trimming removed 5 bases at V and 1 base at J, with 11 bases between. The germline V gene has CDR1 ENHRY and CDR2 SYGVKD. The CDR3 length is 14 residues. The CDR3 nucleotides are TGTGCCATCAGTCGGAGGGACGGGAACACTGAAGCTTTCTTT. This gives the protein CAISRRDGNTEAFF.

The chain joins TRBV7-9 to TRBJ2-1; 13 bases fit TRBD2. This CDR3 contains 15 residues. The germline V gene has CDR1 SEHNR and CDR2 FQNEAQ (reference sequence). The V gene end was trimmed by 4 bases and the J gene end by 5 bases; junction bases not matched to a gene: 2. The CDR3 coding sequence is TGTGCCAGCAGCTCCGGGACTAGCGGGAACAATGAGCAGTTCTTC. Protein product: CASSSGTSGNNEQFF. The variable domain in full, completed from reference TRBV7-9 and TRBJ2-1, reads DTGVSQNPRHKITKRGQNVTFRCDPISEHNRLYWYRQTLGQGPEFLTYFQNEAQLEKSRLLSDRFSAERPKGSFSTLEIQRTEQGDSAMYLCASSSGTSGNNEQFFGPGTRLTVL.

J is TRBJ1-1 and V is TRBV29-1; D is undetermined. The CDR3 totals 15 residues. Trimming took 5 bases from V and 0 from J, leaving 16 bases between them. The V gene's germline CDR1 is SQVTM and CDR2 ANQGSEA. The CDR3 protein is CSVIGRAEMNTEAFF. CDR3 coding DNA: TGCAGCGTTATTGGGCGGGCAGAGATGAACACTGAAGCTTTCTTT.

The rearrangement joins TRBV7-9 to TRBJ2-1, with TRBD2 matching 7 bases. CDR3 length: 17 amino acids. With V trimmed by 1 base and J by 5 bases, 11 bases remained unmatched. The V gene's germline CDR1 is SEHNR and CDR2 FQNEAQ (reference sequence). The CDR3 spells CASSLVGGGGPNNEQFF. CDR3 coding DNA: TGTGCCAGCAGCTTAGTGGGTGGGGGGGGTCCTAACAATGAGCAGTTCTTC.

This clone has a handful of counts. J is TRBJ1-1 and V is TRBV5-1; D not resolved. Looked up from germline, CDR1 is SGHRS and CDR2 is YFSETQ. The CDR3 totals 13 residues. V lost 5 bases and J 3 bases, leaving 11 bases between the germline ends. For the CDR3, the DNA is TGCGCCAGCAGGGCCGGGTGGGACACTGAAGCTTTCTTT. Protein: CASRAGWDTEAFF.

In this sample, this clone turned up once. V is TRBV7-9 and J is TRBJ2-5; D call uncertain. Trimming took 5 bases from V and 0 from J, leaving 13 bases between them. Germline-derived CDR1 and CDR2 are SEHNR and FQNEAQ (reference sequence). This CDR3 comprises 15 residues. CDR3 amino acids: CASSGLKADQETQYF. Here the CDR3 DNA reads TGTGCCAGCAGCGGTTTGAAGGCGGACCAAGAGACCCAGTACTTC.

The chain links TRBV5-1 to TRBJ2-7, with a possible D match to TRBD1 (6 bases). This CDR3 has 16 amino acids. Per germline, CDR1 SGHRS and CDR2 YFSETQ. Trimming removed 4 bases at V and 0 bases at J, with 17 bases between. CDR3 nucleotide sequence: TGCGCCAGCAGCGCCATTCCTACAGGGTACTCCTACGAGCAGTACTTC. Protein: CASSAIPTGYSYEQYF.

V and J are TRBV5-4 and TRBJ2-5, with 14 bases matching TRBD2. The CDR3 sequence is 16 residues long. V lost 4 bases to trimming and J lost 5 bases; unmatched junction nucleotides: 7. CDR1 SGHNT and CDR2 YYREEE come from the germline V gene (reference sequence). CDR3 in amino acids: CASSRTSGGPGETQYF. The CDR3 coding sequence is TGTGCCAGCAGCCGGACTAGCGGGGGGCCGGGGGAGACCCAGTACTTC.

This CDR3 reads CASSSPGGSLTDTQYF. The CDR3 bases are TGTGCCAGCAGCTCGCCAGGGGGGTCTCTCACAGATACGCAGTATTTT. This chain links TRBV9 with TRBJ2-3, with D tentatively TRBD1 (7 bases). The CDR3 is 16 residues long. V lost 4 bases and J 2 bases, leaving 17 bases between the germline ends. Germline CDR1 SGDLS, CDR2 YYNGEE.

The V and J genes are TRBV11-3 and TRBJ1-1; D gene ambiguous. V was trimmed by 4 bases and J by 5 bases, leaving 14 bases between them. Germline V gene lookup returns CDR1 SGHNT and CDR2 YENEEA. The CDR3 runs 14 residues. This CDR3 reads CASSSPTQRTEAFF. CDR3 DNA sequence: TGTGCCAGCAGCTCCCCGACCCAGCGAACTGAAGCTTTCTTT.

The chain links TRBV5-6 to TRBJ1-1; TRBD1 might be the D (5 bases). This CDR3 spans 14 amino acids. Trimming stripped 4 bases from V and 6 bases from J, with 16 bases between. CDR1 is SGHDT and CDR2 is YYEEEE in the germline V gene. The DNA of the CDR3 is TGTGCCAGCAGCCCCGGAAGGCAGGGCCCTGAAGCTTTCTTT. Amino acid sequence: CASSPGRQGPEAFF.

V and J are TRBV28 and TRBJ2-7; D gene ambiguous. Germline CDR1 is MDHEN and CDR2 is SYDVKM. The V end lost 5 bases, the J end lost 1 base, and 12 bases lay between the germline ends. The length of the CDR3 is 14 residues. DNA of the CDR3: TGTGCCAGCAGTCCAATGACATCGTCCTACGAGCAGTACTTC. Translating gives CASSPMTSSYEQYF. Full variable domain (missing parts from reference TRBV28 and TRBJ2-7): DVKVTQSSRYLVKRTGEKVFLECVQDMDHENMFWYRQDPGLGLRLIYFSYDVKMKEKGDIPEGYSVSREKKERFSLILESASTNQTSMYLCASSPMTSSYEQYFGPGTRLTVT.